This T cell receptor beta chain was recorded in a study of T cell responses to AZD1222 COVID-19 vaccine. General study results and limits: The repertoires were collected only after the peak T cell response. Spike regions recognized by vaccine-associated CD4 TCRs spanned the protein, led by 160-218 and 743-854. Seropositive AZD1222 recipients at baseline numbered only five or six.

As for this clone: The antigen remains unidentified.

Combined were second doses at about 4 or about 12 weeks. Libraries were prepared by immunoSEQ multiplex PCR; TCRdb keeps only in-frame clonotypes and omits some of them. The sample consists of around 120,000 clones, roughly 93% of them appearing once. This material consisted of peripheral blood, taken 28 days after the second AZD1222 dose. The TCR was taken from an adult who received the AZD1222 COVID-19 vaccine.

CDR3 in DNA: TGTGCCAGCAGTGCCCCCGGGACTAGCTTTTGGGAGCAGTACTTC. Protein product: CASSAPGTSFWEQYF. This chain links TRBV2 with TRBJ2-7, with 9 bases identical to TRBD2. V dropped 4 bases and J dropped 7; count of bases not matched to a gene: 11. Germline V gives CDR1 SNHLY, CDR2 FYNNEI. The CDR3 sequence is 15 residues long.